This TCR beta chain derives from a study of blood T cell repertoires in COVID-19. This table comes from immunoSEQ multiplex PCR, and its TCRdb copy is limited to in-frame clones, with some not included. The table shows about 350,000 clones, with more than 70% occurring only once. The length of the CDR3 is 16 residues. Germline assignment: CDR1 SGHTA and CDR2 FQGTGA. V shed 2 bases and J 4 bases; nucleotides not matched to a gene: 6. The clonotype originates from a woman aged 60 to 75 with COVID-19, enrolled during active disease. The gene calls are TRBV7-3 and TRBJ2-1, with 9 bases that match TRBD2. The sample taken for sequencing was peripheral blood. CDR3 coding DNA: TGTGCCAGCAGCTTAGTCTCCCTAGCGGGGTACAATGAGCAGTTCTTC. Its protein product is CASSLVSLAGYNEQFF.